These T cell receptor beta chains were read from a single sample in a study of blood T cell repertoires in COVID-19. Libraries were prepared by immunoSEQ multiplex PCR; TCRdb keeps only in-frame clonotypes and omits some of them. Of roughly 90,000 clones listed, around 90% are singletons. Sequenced sample: peripheral blood. The receptors were gathered from a middle-aged man with COVID-19, enrolled during active disease. Each CDR3 is given with its conserved first and last residue. D genes are given only for firm matches. Clone size is stated in some rows and not others, as once, few, many or a class when expanded.

J gene	D gene	CDR3 length	clone size	V gene	CDR3 protein	CDR3 DNA
TRBJ2-2	NA	17	many	TRBV6-4	CASSDSEGGDHTGELFF	TGTGCCAGCAGTGACTCGGAGGGGGGGGACCACACCGGGGAGCTGTTTTTT
TRBJ1-6	NA	13	NA	TRBV6-5	CASGRDRSSPLHF	TGTGCCAGCGGCAGGGATAGGAGTTCACCCCTCCACTTT
TRBJ2-1	TRBD2	14	NA	TRBV9	CASSPWTSGNEQFF	TGTGCCAGCAGCCCCTGGACTAGCGGAAATGAGCAGTTCTTC
TRBJ1-5	NA	14	NA	TRBV5-6	CASSLRFSGGPQHF	TGTGCCAGCAGCTTGAGGTTCTCGGGGGGGCCCCAGCATTTT
TRBJ2-2	NA	17	NA	TRBV3-1/TRBV3-2	CASSQIRPGGATGELFF	TGTGCCAGCAGCCAGATTCGACCGGGGGGCGCCACCGGGGAGCTGTTTTTT
TRBJ2-5	NA	15	NA	TRBV10-1	CASSRDSGFQETQYF	TGCGCCAGCAGTCGGGACTCGGGTTTCCAAGAGACCCAGTACTTC
TRBJ2-3	TRBD2	16	NA	TRBV6-5	CASSYSPSGGTDTQYF	TGTGCCAGCAGTTACTCTCCTAGCGGGGGAACAGATACGCAGTATTTT
TRBJ2-2	NA	15	NA	TRBV15	CATSRVADGTGELFF	TGTGCCACCAGCAGAGTAGCGGACGGCACCGGGGAGCTGTTTTTT
TRBJ2-7	TRBD1	12	NA	TRBV6-4	CASRDSLYEQYF	TGTGCCAGCCGGGACAGTCTCTACGAGCAGTACTTC
TRBJ1-3	TRBD1	15	NA	TRBV11-2	CASSLEGQRGNTIYF	TGTGCCAGCAGCTTAGAGGGACAGCGAGGGAACACCATATATTTT
TRBJ1-6	NA	12	NA	TRBV30	CAWSVQEGSLHF	TGTGCCTGGAGTGTACAAGAAGGGAGCCTCCACTTT
TRBJ1-2	NA	15	NA	TRBV3-1/TRBV3-2	CASSPSRGTGGGYTF	TGTGCCAGCAGCCCCTCGAGAGGCACAGGTGGTGGCTACACCTTC
TRBJ2-7	TRBD1	14	NA	TRBV19	CASSIRTGGYEQYF	TGTGCCAGTAGTATACGCACAGGGGGCTACGAGCAGTACTTC
TRBJ2-1	TRBD1	15	once	TRBV6-4	CASSAGQGSYNEQFF	TGTGCCAGCAGTGCAGGACAGGGCTCCTACAATGAGCAGTTCTTC
TRBJ1-5	NA	17	NA	TRBV2	CASSDNRFVNSNQPQHF	TGTGCCAGCAGTGACAACAGATTCGTTAATAGCAATCAGCCCCAGCATTTT
TRBJ1-1	NA	14	NA	TRBV6-5	CASRRDGGGTEAFF	TGTGCCAGCAGACGGGACGGGGGAGGTACTGAAGCTTTCTTT
TRBJ1-3	TRBD1	11	NA	TRBV12-3/TRBV12-4	CASSGTGYIYF	TGTGCCAGCAGTGGGACAGGGTACATATATTTT
TRBJ1-2	NA	15	NA	TRBV5-1	CASSPYQGSYYGYTF	TGCGCCAGCAGCCCGTACCAGGGATCTTACTATGGCTACACCTTC
TRBJ1-2	TRBD1	14	NA	TRBV9	CASSVGTGGYGYTF	TGTGCCAGCAGCGTAGGGACAGGGGGATATGGCTACACCTTC
TRBJ2-7	TRBD1	14	NA	TRBV19	CASSPGQGPYEQYF	TGTGCCAGTAGCCCGGGACAGGGGCCCTACGAGCAGTACTTC
TRBJ2-2	TRBD2	17	NA	TRBV30	CAWSVPKGLTNTGELFF	TGTGCCTGGAGTGTACCCAAGGGACTAACGAACACCGGGGAGCTGTTTTTT
TRBJ2-7	NA	14	NA	TRBV5-1	CASSGRGWDDEQYF	TGCGCCAGCAGCGGCAGGGGCTGGGATGACGAGCAGTACTTC
TRBJ2-2	NA	14	NA	TRBV5-8	CASSLGLSTGELFF	TGTGCCAGCAGCTTAGGACTGTCCACCGGGGAGCTGTTTTTT
TRBJ1-5	NA	18	NA	TRBV4-3	CASSQYWDTSLGNQPQHF	TGCGCCAGCAGCCAATACTGGGACACATCTTTGGGCAATCAGCCCCAGCATTTT
TRBJ2-2	TRBD2	16	NA	TRBV24-1	CATSDPSGGNTGELFF	TGTGCCACCAGTGACCCCAGCGGGGGGAACACCGGGGAGCTGTTTTTT
TRBJ2-5	TRBD1	18	NA	TRBV14	CASSQDRTGRHTGETQYF	TGTGCCAGCAGCCAAGATCGGACAGGGCGACACACGGGAGAGACCCAGTACTTC
TRBJ2-2	TRBD2	17	NA	TRBV27	CASSYDGLAGGVGELFF	TGTGCCAGCAGTTACGACGGACTAGCGGGGGGGGTCGGGGAGCTGTTTTTT
TRBJ2-3	TRBD2	16	NA	TRBV5-1	CASSLDRGGPGDTQYF	TGCGCCAGCAGCTTAGACCGGGGGGGGCCCGGGGATACGCAGTATTTT
TRBJ2-7	NA	15	NA	TRBV6-2/TRBV6-3	CASSHPRGGRLEQYF	TGTGCCAGCAGTCACCCGAGGGGGGGGCGTCTCGAGCAGTACTTC
TRBJ2-1	TRBD1	16	NA	TRBV4-1	CASSQATGQGNNEQFF	TGCGCCAGCAGCCAAGCAACGGGACAGGGGAACAATGAGCAGTTCTTC
TRBJ1-4	TRBD1	13	few	TRBV7-2	CASSRTGNEKLFF	TGTGCCAGCAGCCGGACAGGGAACGAAAAACTGTTTTTT
TRBJ1-4	NA	13	NA	TRBV4-1	CASRTGPNEKLFF	TGCGCCAGCAGAACAGGACCTAATGAAAAACTGTTTTTT
TRBJ2-7	TRBD2	16	NA	TRBV5-1	CASSLNGASGGYEQYF	TGCGCCAGCAGCTTAAATGGGGCTAGCGGGGGGTACGAGCAGTACTTC
TRBJ1-2	NA	12	NA	TRBV7-9	CASSLDLRGYTF	TGTGCCAGCAGCTTAGATTTGCGGGGCTACACCTTC
TRBJ2-7	TRBD1	15	NA	TRBV2	CASSELGQGAYEQYF	TGTGCCAGCAGTGAACTGGGACAGGGGGCGTACGAGCAGTACTTC
TRBJ1-1	NA	14	NA	TRBV2	CASSEEVQAAEAFF	TGTGCCAGCAGTGAAGAGGTACAAGCGGCTGAAGCTTTCTTT
TRBJ2-3	TRBD2	18	NA	TRBV4-1	CASSQEIAGGPGTDTQYF	TGCGCCAGCAGCCAAGAGATAGCGGGGGGGCCGGGTACAGATACGCAGTATTTT
TRBJ2-1	NA	12	NA	TRBV3-1/TRBV3-2	CASSQEWGEQFF	TGTGCCAGCAGCCAAGAATGGGGCGAGCAGTTCTTC
TRBJ1-5	TRBD1	12	NA	TRBV2	CASSMGQPIQHF	TGTGCCAGCAGCATGGGACAGCCCATCCAGCATTTT
TRBJ2-1	TRBD2	16	NA	TRBV18	CASSPLGTSGGDEQFF	TGTGCCAGCTCACCACTCGGGACTAGCGGGGGGGATGAGCAGTTCTTC
TRBJ1-2	NA	13	NA	TRBV5-6	CASSLSRNYGYTF	TGTGCCAGCAGCTTGTCCCGGAACTATGGCTACACCTTC